Listed below are T cell receptor beta chains from one sample, sequenced in a study of beta chain features in type 1 diabetes. The assay was immunoSEQ multiplex PCR, and TCRdb's table has in-frame clones only and misses some. Of a few hundred thousand clones detected, around 10% appear once; the ten largest clones hold around 0.015%. The sequenced sample was naive CD4+ T cells from blood. The receptors originated from a woman aged 25 to 45 in good health. Both conserved end residues are part of each CDR3. Each record gives: CDR3 protein, CDR3 DNA, clone size, V gene, J gene, D gene. A D gene is named only where the DNA matches it firmly. The size entry is marked missing in some rows and otherwise reads once, few, many or a size class.

CSVARSLGGYEQYF	TGCAGCGTAGCCCGGAGCTTGGGCGGGTACGAGCAGTACTTC	few	TRBV29-1	TRBJ2-7	-
CASSLGEGAEQYF	TGTGCCAGCTCACTAGGTGAGGGTGCCGAGCAGTACTTC	few	TRBV18	TRBJ2-7	-
CASSRQGTYEQYF	TGTGCCAGCAGTAGGCAGGGGACCTACGAGCAGTACTTC	few	TRBV6-6	TRBJ2-7	-
CASSDRVDQPQHF	TGTGCCAGCAGTGACAGGGTGGATCAGCCCCAGCATTTT	-	TRBV6-6	TRBJ1-5	TRBD1
CASRRVAGGSDIQYF	TGTGCCAGCCGAAGGGTAGCGGGAGGTTCGGACATTCAGTACTTC	-	TRBV11-1	TRBJ2-4	TRBD2
CASSLRHHTEAFF	TGTGCCAGCAGCTTAAGACACCACACTGAAGCTTTCTTT	-	TRBV27	TRBJ1-1	-
CASSTEAQLGAFF	TGTGCCAGCTCAACCGAGGCCCAGCTTGGGGCTTTCTTT	-	TRBV18	TRBJ1-1	-
CASSTLAGGTNEQFF	TGTGCCAGCAGCACACTAGCGGGAGGCACCAATGAGCAGTTCTTC	few	TRBV11-2	TRBJ2-1	TRBD2
CASSPTGYEQYF	TGTGCCAGCAGCCCAACAGGCTACGAGCAGTACTTC	few	TRBV7-9	TRBJ2-7	-
CATSRDTGLPYEQYF	TGTGCCACCAGCAGAGACACAGGGTTACCTTACGAGCAGTACTTC	few	TRBV15	TRBJ2-7	-
CASSVGASGTDTQYF	TGTGCCAGCAGTGTCGGAGCTAGCGGGACTGATACGCAGTATTTT	few	TRBV7-9	TRBJ2-3	TRBD2
CSVRQGIEAFF	TGCAGCGTTCGCCAGGGGATTGAAGCTTTCTTT	-	TRBV29-1	TRBJ1-1	-
CAWSVSSYGAISF	TGTGCCTGGAGTGTATCATCTTATGGGGCTATCAGCTTC	-	TRBV30	TRBJ2-7	-
CASSLRGGQVPYEQYF	TGTGCCAGCAGCTTAAGGGGTGGGCAGGTCCCCTACGAGCAGTACTTC	-	TRBV7-9	TRBJ2-7	-
CATSRGAGTPSDEQYF	TGTGCCACCAGCAGAGGGGCGGGGACCCCGTCCGACGAGCAGTACTTC	few	TRBV15	TRBJ2-7	-
CASSGTTGLVNEQFF	TGCGCCAGCAGCGGGACTACGGGACTAGTGAACGAGCAGTTCTTC	-	TRBV5-1	TRBJ2-1	TRBD2
CASSLPGQAFNYGYTF	TGTGCCAGCAGCCTACCGGGACAGGCCTTTAACTATGGCTACACCTTC	-	TRBV7-9	TRBJ1-2	TRBD1
CASSLDRDNYGYTF	TGCGCCAGCAGCTTGGACAGGGACAACTATGGCTACACCTTC	few	TRBV5-1	TRBJ1-2	-
CATSRDNKIGSGRIQETQYF	TGTGCCACCAGCAGAGATAATAAGATCGGTAGCGGGAGAATCCAAGAGACCCAGTACTTC	-	TRBV15	TRBJ2-5	TRBD2
CASSLDGTGAYEQYF	TGTGCCAGCAGCTTAGACGGGACAGGAGCCTACGAGCAGTACTTC	-	TRBV11-3	TRBJ2-7	TRBD1
CASTPTGGEVVDIQYF	TGTGCGAGCACTCCAACAGGGGGCGAGGTTGTAGACATTCAGTACTTC	few	TRBV7-9	TRBJ2-4	TRBD1
CAISGSGYDYGYTF	TGTGCCATCAGTGGTTCAGGTTACGACTATGGCTACACCTTC	-	TRBV10-3	TRBJ1-2	-
CASSPAGLADQETQYF	TGTGCCAGCAGTCCGGCGGGACTAGCGGACCAAGAGACCCAGTACTTC	-	TRBV28	TRBJ2-5	TRBD2
CASSVEPSGSYNEQFF	TGTGCCAGCAGCGTAGAACCTAGCGGGAGCTACAATGAGCAGTTCTTC	-	TRBV9	TRBJ2-1	TRBD2
CATSRGGASYTGELFF	TGTGCCACCAGCAGAGGAGGTGCGAGTTACACCGGGGAGCTGTTTTTT	-	TRBV15	TRBJ2-2	-
CASSPPGGAGNVLTF	TGTGCCAGCTCACCCCCAGGGGGCGCAGGCAACGTCCTGACTTTC	-	TRBV18	TRBJ2-6	TRBD1
CASSLTSYNEQFF	TGTGCCAGCAGCTTAACCAGTTACAATGAGCAGTTCTTC	-	TRBV7-8	TRBJ2-1	-
CASSPIAGTTYEQYF	TGTGCCAGCTCACCCATCGCCGGGACAACCTACGAGCAGTACTTC	-	TRBV18	TRBJ2-7	-
CASSFSGVNEQFF	TGTGCCAGCAGTTTCTCAGGGGTGAATGAGCAGTTCTTC	few	TRBV25-1	TRBJ2-1	-
CATSRGVTGQETQYF	TGTGCCACCAGCAGAGGGGTGACAGGGCAAGAGACCCAGTACTTC	-	TRBV15	TRBJ2-5	TRBD1
CASSLALVGADTQYF	TGTGCCAGCAGCTTAGCGCTAGTAGGCGCAGATACGCAGTATTTT	-	TRBV7-2	TRBJ2-3	-
CSVGGLPGGIGGYEQYF	TGCAGCGTTGGGGGTCTTCCGGGAGGAATAGGGGGCTACGAGCAGTACTTC	few	TRBV29-1	TRBJ2-7	-
CASSGGYRGTGELFF	TGTGCCAGCAGTGGAGGTTACAGGGGAACCGGGGAGCTGTTTTTT	-	TRBV2	TRBJ2-2	TRBD1
CASSGAWQGTYEQYF	TGTGCCAGCAGTGGCGCTTGGCAGGGAACCTACGAGCAGTACTTC	few	TRBV6-1	TRBJ2-7	-
CAWSVPGTGGRGQFF	TGTGCCTGGAGTGTACCCGGGACAGGGGGCCGCGGGCAGTTCTTC	-	TRBV30	TRBJ2-1	TRBD1
CATSRDTGTGATNYGYTF	TGTGCCACCAGCAGAGATACTGGGACAGGGGCAACTAACTATGGCTACACCTTC	-	TRBV15	TRBJ1-2	TRBD1
CASSVAGSNTGELFF	TGTGCCAGCAGCGTCGCGGGGTCGAACACCGGGGAGCTGTTTTTT	few	TRBV11-2	TRBJ2-2	-
CATARQGKGREQYF	TGTGCCACCGCTCGACAGGGGAAGGGTCGCGAGCAGTACTTC	few	TRBV10-3	TRBJ2-7	TRBD1
CASSRAGGGTEAFF	TGTGCCAGTTCCAGAGCGGGGGGCGGAACTGAAGCTTTCTTT	-	TRBV7-3	TRBJ1-1	-
CASSIRTVINQPQHF	TGTGCCAGTAGTATAAGGACAGTAATCAATCAGCCCCAGCATTTT	few	TRBV19	TRBJ1-5	-
CATSRDRGLEETQYF	TGTGCCACCAGCAGAGACAGGGGGCTCGAAGAGACCCAGTACTTC	few	TRBV15	TRBJ2-5	TRBD1
CASSVPQRFGTGVSEQYF	TGTGCCAGCAGCGTACCCCAAAGGTTCGGGACAGGGGTCTCCGAGCAGTACTTC	few	TRBV5-6	TRBJ2-7	TRBD1
CASTAQGETQYF	TGCGCCAGCACCGCACAGGGAGAGACCCAGTACTTC	-	TRBV5-1	TRBJ2-5	-